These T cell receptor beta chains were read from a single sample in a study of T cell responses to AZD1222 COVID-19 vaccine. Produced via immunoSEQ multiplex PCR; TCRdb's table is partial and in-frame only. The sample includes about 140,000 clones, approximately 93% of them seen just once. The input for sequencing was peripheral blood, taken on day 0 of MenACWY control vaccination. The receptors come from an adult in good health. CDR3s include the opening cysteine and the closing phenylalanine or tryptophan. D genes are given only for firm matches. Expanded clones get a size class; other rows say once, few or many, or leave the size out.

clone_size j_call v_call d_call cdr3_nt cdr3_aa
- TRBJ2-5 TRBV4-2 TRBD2 TGTGCCAGCAGCCAGAACCGACTCCGGGGGGAAAGGGGAGAGACCCAGTACTTC CASSQNRLRGERGETQYF
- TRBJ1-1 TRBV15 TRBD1 TGTGCCACCAGCAGAGCCAACGGCCCAGGGGGACAAGCTTTCTTT CATSRANGPGGQAFF
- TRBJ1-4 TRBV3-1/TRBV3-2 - TGTGCCAGCAGCACCCGACAGCCTGGAGGTGAAAAACTGTTTTTT CASSTRQPGGEKLFF
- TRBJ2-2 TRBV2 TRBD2 TGTGCCAGCAGCCCTCGCCGAGCGGGGGGGCCGAACACCGGGGAGCTGTTTTTT CASSPRRAGGPNTGELFF
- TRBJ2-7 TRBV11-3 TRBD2 TGTGCCAGCAGCCCTGGACTAGCGGGAGGCGAGCAGTACTTC CASSPGLAGGEQYF
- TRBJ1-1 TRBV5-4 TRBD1 TGTGCCAGCAGCTTGGCCGGGGGACAGGGGTCTGAAGCTTTCTTT CASSLAGGQGSEAFF
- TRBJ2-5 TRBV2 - TGTGCCAGCGCGTACCAAGAGACCCAGTACTTC CASAYQETQYF
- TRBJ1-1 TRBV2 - TGTGCCAGCAGTGAAACAGGGTGGAACACTGAAGCTTTCTTT CASSETGWNTEAFF
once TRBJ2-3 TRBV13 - TGTGCCAGCAGCTTAGGAGGCGGGACTTCGGCAGATACGCAGTATTTT CASSLGGGTSADTQYF
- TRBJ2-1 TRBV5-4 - TGTGCCAGCAGCTCCAACAAAGTCTCCTACAATGAGCAGTTCTTC CASSSNKVSYNEQFF
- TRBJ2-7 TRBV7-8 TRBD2 TGTGCCAGCAGCATCGGACTAGCGGGATCGGACGAGCAGTACTTC CASSIGLAGSDEQYF